What follows are 10 T cell receptor beta chains derived from one specimen sequenced in a study of T cell responses to AZD1222 COVID-19 vaccine. This table comes from immunoSEQ multiplex PCR, and its TCRdb copy is limited to in-frame clones, with some not included. The sample has about 140,000 clones, about 89% seen once. The sequenced sample was peripheral blood, obtained on day 0 of AZD1222 vaccination. These receptors were obtained from an adult in good health.

The genes are TRBV9 and TRBJ2-3; a weak D match, TRBD2 (7 bases). Deletions cut 3 bases from V and 2 bases from J, with 13 bases between. This CDR3 has 15 amino acids. Germline CDR1 SGDLS, CDR2 YYNGEE. CDR3 nucleotides: TGTGCCAGCAGCGCCGCGGGGGCGATCACAGATACGCAGTATTTT. This sequence encodes CASSAAGAITDTQYF.

CDR3 in DNA: TGTGCCTGGAGTCAGGGGGTTAGCTCCTATAATTCACCCCTCCACTTT. It codes for CAWSQGVSSYNSPLHF. The chain links TRBV30 to TRBJ1-6; TRBD1 matches 7 bases. After removal of 2 bases from V and 0 bases from J, the junction contained 4 bases not matched to a gene. Germline loops: CDR1 GTSNPN, CDR2 SVGIG (reference sequence). The CDR3 spans 16 residues.

The rearrangement links TRBV15 to TRBJ2-7, with 7 bases aligning to TRBD2. The germline V gene has CDR1 LNHNV and CDR2 YYDKDF (reference sequence). The CDR3 spans 18 residues. Germline trimming cut 0 bases from V and 5 bases from J; bases unmatched to any gene: 16. CDR3 bases: TGTGCCACCAGCAGAGATTGGTTTCGGCGGGAGAGGTTTCACGAGCAGTACTTC. Translating gives CATSRDWFRRERFHEQYF.

This rearrangement joins TRBV10-1 to TRBJ1-1; D is unclear. CDR3 length: 12 residues. From germline, CDR1 is WNHNN and CDR2 SYGVQD (reference sequence). V lost 6 bases and J 7 bases, leaving 12 bases between the germline ends. CDR3 region: CASSQGRGEAFF. CDR3 nucleotides: TGCGCCAGCAGCCAAGGACGCGGTGAAGCTTTCTTT.

The J gene is TRBJ1-2, the V gene TRBV12-3 or TRBV12-4; D not resolved. The ends were cut back, 3 bases at V and 8 bases at J, with 13 bases in the middle. CDR3 length: 13 residues. The CDR3 loop reads CASSFSSQGGYTF. In DNA form, the CDR3 reads TGTGCCAGCAGTTTCAGTTCTCAAGGGGGCTACACCTTC.

The chain links TRBV5-6 to TRBJ1-2, with D possibly being TRBD1 (5 bases). Germline V gene lookup returns CDR1 SGHDT and CDR2 YYEEEE. The CDR3 loop spans 17 amino acids. V was cut by 0 bases and J by 5 bases, with 20 bases left in between. CDR3 region: CASSLAGPLGGGYGYTF. The CDR3 region has the DNA TGTGCCAGCAGCTTGGCGGGACCTCTCGGTGGTGGGTATGGCTACACCTTC.

The chain couples TRBV2 to TRBJ1-2; TRBD1 is a possible D gene (5 bases). The germline V gene has CDR1 SNHLY and CDR2 FYNNEI. There are 13 residues in the CDR3. The V and J ends lost 0 bases and 6 bases respectively, with 8 bases between them. CDR3 sequence (DNA): TGTGCCAGCAGTGAAGCCCTACAGGATGGCTACACCTTC. Translating gives CASSEALQDGYTF.

The rearrangement links TRBV2 to TRBJ1-3; 7 bases line up with TRBD1. This CDR3 comprises 17 residues. V lost 6 bases to trimming and J lost 0 bases; unmatched junction nucleotides: 11. Looked up from germline, CDR1 is SNHLY and CDR2 is FYNNEI. CDR3 loop: CASSPRQGTISGNTIYF. The CDR3 DNA follows: TGTGCCAGCAGCCCTAGACAGGGAACCATCTCTGGAAACACCATATATTTT.

The CDR3, as DNA: TGTGCCAGCAGCTTAGGTAGGGCGCAGAACTATGGCTACACCTTC. Its translation is CASSLGRAQNYGYTF. J is TRBJ1-2 and V is TRBV11-2; D not certain. V lost 1 base and J lost 2, with 11 bases in between. Germline loops: CDR1 SGHAT, CDR2 FQNNGV. CDR3 size: 15 residues. The full variable domain, rest sourced from reference TRBV11-2 and TRBJ1-2, is EAGVAQSPRYKIIEKRQSVAFWCNPISGHATLYWYQQILGQGPKLLIQFQNNGVVDDSQLPKDRFSAERLKGVDSTLKIQPAKLEDSAVYLCASSLGRAQNYGYTFGSGTRLTVV.

This clone was counted a few times. The chain is built from TRBV2 and TRBJ2-7; D remains unclear. The germline gives CDR1 SNHLY, CDR2 FYNNEI. The CDR3 totals 12 residues. V was trimmed by 6 bases and J by 3 bases, leaving 9 bases between them. CDR3 coding DNA: TGTGCCAGCAGGAGCGAGGTCTACGAGCAGTACTTC. Translation: CASRSEVYEQYF. The variable domain in full, with the rest retrieved from reference TRBV2 and TRBJ2-7, is EPEVTQTPSHQVTQMGQEVILRCVPISNHLYFYWYRQILGQKVEFLVSFYNNEISEKSEIFDDQFSVERPDGSNFTLKIRSTKLEDSAMYFCASRSEVYEQYFGPGTRLTVT.